This T cell receptor (beta chain) was observed in a study of blood T cell repertoires in COVID-19. Trimming took 3 bases from V and 4 from J; bases not matched to a gene: 3. CDR1 and CDR2 (germline): LNHDA, SQIVND (reference sequence). CDR3 size: 15 residues. This clone has just one count. Authors' analysis steps: Counts of nucleated cells, estimated from reference gene primer amplification, were obtained. Profiling relied on immunoSEQ multiplex PCR, and the TCRdb table lists in-frame clones only, not all of them. V and J calls and clone size are those listed in that table; D and trimming were worked out from the DNA. Among approximately 290,000 clones, about nine tenths were seen once, and the ten largest hold around an eighth.

The sample taken for sequencing was peripheral blood. The sequence was obtained from a woman in her fifties or sixties with acute or convalescent COVID-19. J is TRBJ2-2 and V is TRBV19; 9 positions match TRBD1. The CDR3: CASSINRGPTGELFF. The CDR3 DNA sequence: TGTGCCAGTAGTATTAACAGGGGGCCCACCGGGGAGCTGTTTTTT.